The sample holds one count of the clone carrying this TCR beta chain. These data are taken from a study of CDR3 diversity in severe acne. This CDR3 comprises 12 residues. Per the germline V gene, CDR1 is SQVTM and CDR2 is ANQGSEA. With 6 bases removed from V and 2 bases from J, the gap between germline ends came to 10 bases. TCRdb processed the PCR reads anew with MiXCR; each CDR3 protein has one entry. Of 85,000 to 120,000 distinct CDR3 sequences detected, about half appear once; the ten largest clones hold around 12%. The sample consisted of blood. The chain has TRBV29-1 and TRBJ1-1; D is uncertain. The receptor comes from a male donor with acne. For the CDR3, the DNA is TGCAGCGTGGGCCGGGGAAACACTGAAGCTTTCTTT. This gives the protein CSVGRGNTEAFF.